The T cell receptor beta chain under discussion was sequenced for a study of healthy donors' naive CD4 and CD8 T cells (dated by TCRdb to between 2015 and 2017). With regard to the full study: Donors were chosen to span three age groups (20-25, 40-50 and 60-70 years, five or six each), with mean age around 44 and half female. Peripheral blood mononuclear cells were obtained from some 20 unrelated, healthy individuals. The study sequenced rearranged TCR alpha and beta chains from naive CD4+ and CD8+ T cells to test how TCR variation relates to lineage commitment. Donors were HLA-typed by sequencing at HLA-A, -B, -C, -DRB1, -DQB1 and -DPB1 using the SBTexcellerator protocol, an ABI3130xl analyzer and SBTengine software. For TCR alpha, a new primer set covering all functional IMGT alpha gene variants was designed, and the rest of the protocol matched the beta-chain workflow.

Based on the germline V gene (reference sequence), the CDR1 and CDR2 sequences are SGHNT and YYREEE. At the junction V is shortened by 0 bases and J by 10 bases, with 14 bases in between. The CDR3 runs 14 residues from the cysteine to the phenylalanine. The retained sequence is limited to the CDR3, 42 bases, with the frame set at the first base. Study-wide findings and limitations: The study did not directly address possible repertoire bias arising from homeostatic proliferation of naive T cells. Bias between naive CD4+ and CD8+ cells was reportedly observed for most V and J gene segments, consistently across donors and independently of HLA genotype. Alpha and beta chains were sequenced in bulk and could not be paired, so combined chain effects were not evaluated. In both chains, CD4+ lineage was associated with a positively charged CDR3, and CD8+ lineage was associated with a negatively charged CDR3. Taken together, V genes, J genes and CDR3 charge appeared to account for around 13% of the variance in CD4/CD8 propensity, mostly acting in an additive way.

TCRdb lists the instrument as 454 GS FLX Titanium. TCR libraries were built from approximately 500 ng of total RNA with a previously published linear amplification protocol. Sequencing was performed on the Roche/454 Genome Sequencer with Titanium chemistry. In the source study's methods: From about five of the healthy donors, a total of about 78,000 rearranged TCR alpha transcripts were sequenced. Duplicate transcripts were dropped, and unique TCR clonotypes were identified by the CDR3 junction according to IMGT nomenclature. In R 2.13.0, logistic regression modeled CD4 versus CD8 status on V and J genes, adjusting for donor effects, with Bonferroni correction for multiple testing. The public reads were run again by TCRdb, first through fastp at Q25 and then through MiXCR, and only productive beta chains were kept. One record per CDR3 amino acid sequence lists the most common genes and DNA. What appears here as the V and J calls and clone size reflects TCRdb's work, not the paper's. Present in this sample are around 200,000 distinct CDR3 sequences, nearly 75% of which were seen just once. The top ten clones comprise about 2.4% of the sample.

To note about this clonotype: The target of this receptor is not known. No clone much larger than this one lies a single base away; base qualities are absent.

Cells with a CD4+CD8-CD45RO-CD45RA+ profile were isolated by FACS and defined as naive CD4+ T cells, and those with a CD8+CD4-CD45RA+CD27bright profile were defined as naive CD8+ T cells. Antibodies against CD4 (RPA-T4), CD8 (SK1), CD27 (O323), CD45RA (HI100) and CD45RO (UCHL1) were used for sorting. Sequencing was carried out using naive CD4+ and CD8+ T cells sorted from blood, pooled from several donors. The cell subset or site label on this specimen signifies: FACS-sorted naive CD4+ (CD45RO-CD45RA+) and naive CD8+ (CD45RA+CD27bright) T cells. This sequence originates from a pool of human donors in good health; the sample pools cells from several healthy donors. The chain joins TRBV5-4 to TRBJ2-1; the D gene cannot be named for sure. The sequenced DNA: TGTGCCAGCAGCTTGGTGGGCCTACCTAGGGAGCAGTTCTTC. Protein translation: CASSLVGLPREQFF.